This T cell receptor (beta chain) stems from a study of early T cells in non-severe SARS-CoV-2 infection. Study summary: Bulk RNA isolated from unsorted whole blood underwent sequencing; chains were not paired.

This clonotype showed up many times. Its antigen is currently unknown. Individually, cDNA molecules had unique molecular identifiers attached to them. TCRdb used MiXCR to reprocess the 5' RACE reads, holding one entry per CDR3 protein. The sample consists of 20,000 to 30,000 distinct CDR3 sequences, around 6% of them appearing once. Findings and caveats of the study: Lookups in VDJdb leaned toward anti-spike CD8 responses and missed private and CD4 specificities.

V dropped 10 bases and J dropped 4 bases, with 20 bases sitting between them. The CDR3 length is 15 residues. Germline V CDR1 and CDR2: MNHEY, SVGAGI. Sequencing used whole blood. This chain links TRBV6-5 with TRBJ1-5; D possibly corresponds to TRBD1 (6 bases). This sequence originates from an adult who was a healthcare worker with PCR-confirmed SARS-CoV-2 infection or an uninfected control (not recorded which). The CDR3 reads CATRDGGQLNQPQHF. The CDR3 region has the DNA TGTGCCACCAGGGATGGCGGACAGCTAAATCAGCCCCAGCATTTT.